This T cell receptor beta chain is from a study of shared clonotypes between healthy human individuals. Study findings and constraints: Relative to memory subsets, naive subsets generally showed larger estimated richness.

On sorted subsets, replicate PCRs used about 0.2 ug DNA, or approximately 33,000 T cell genomes. The table came from immunoSEQ multiplex PCR; TCRdb's copy has only in-frame clones and leaves some out. The sample lists nearly 1 million clones; less than 85% were seen once. This clone was recorded once. Its antigen is unidentified. Other DNA sequences in this specimen translate into the identical CDR3. The sequence was collected from a man aged 18 to 35 in good health. The sequencing sample was made of memory CD4+ T cells sorted from blood. Subset denoted: CD45RA-negative fraction.

In nucleotides, the CDR3 is TGTGCCAGCAGTGGGCAGGGGGCAACTAATGAAAAACTGTTTTTT. Residues: CASSGQGATNEKLFF. The rearrangement joins TRBV25-1 to TRBJ1-4; 7 bases fit TRBD1. Germline values: CDR1 MGHDK, CDR2 SYGVNS. Trimming at V came to 4 bases and at J to 0 bases, leaving 2 bases not matched to a gene. This CDR3 comprises 15 residues.